This TCR beta chain is drawn from a study of CD8 T cells in Susac syndrome. Trimming stripped 8 bases from V and 6 bases from J, with 17 bases between. This CDR3 comprises 13 residues. The RNA, roughly 0.5 to 1 ug, was put through reverse transcription using random hexamers. Multiplex PCR with immunoSEQ amplified the TCR beta CDR3 across 54 Vbeta and 13 Jbeta. TCRdb analysed the immunoSEQ multiplex PCR reads with MiXCR anew, one entry per CDR3 protein. Here the sample spans 200,000 or so distinct CDR3 sequences, 95% being singletons. Negative isolation yielded CD8+ and CD4+ T cells; FACS enriched TEMRA cells.

Sequencing input: CD8+ T cells from PBMCs. The V and J genes are TRBV12-3 or TRBV12-4 and TRBJ2-7, with D possibly matching TRBD2 (6 bases). The TCR sequence derives from a human donor with Susac syndrome. In DNA form, the CDR3 reads TGTGCCAGCGGGGACTCGGTGGCTGGCGAGCAGTACTTC. Amino acids: CASGDSVAGEQYF.